Presented here are 13 T cell receptor beta chains from one specimen sequenced in a study of blood T cell repertoires in COVID-19. Clones were read by immunoSEQ multiplex PCR, and TCRdb kept only the in-frame ones, dropping some. The table shows approximately 270,000 clones, with 91% occurring only once. Input material: PBMCs or T cells enriched from blood (not recorded which). Every receptor here comes from a human donor in a cohort exposed to, infected with or recovered from COVID-19 (not recorded which). The donor label of this sample is uncertain.

The V call is TRBV10-3, the J call TRBJ1-2; no clear D gene. Trimming removed 6 bases from V and 8 bases from J, with 16 bases in between. Per germline, CDR1 ENHRY and CDR2 SYGVKD. The CDR3 has 13 residues. CDR3 in amino acids: CAISDNRAEGYTF. The CDR3 DNA follows: TGTGCCATCAGCGACAACAGAGCTGAAGGCTACACCTTC.

The chain employs TRBV13 and TRBJ2-5, with 10 bases lining up with TRBD2. Germline lookup yields CDR1 PRHDT and CDR2 FYEKMQ (reference sequence). The CDR3 sequence is 17 residues long. The J segment lost 2 bases and the V segment lost 5 bases, leaving 11 bases of the junction unmatched. CDR3 protein: CASSPGFGTSEQETQYF. For the CDR3, the DNA is TGTGCCAGCAGCCCTGGGTTCGGGACTAGCGAGCAAGAGACCCAGTACTTC.

The chain carries TRBV19 and TRBJ1-5, with 10 positions matching TRBD1. The V gene's germline CDR1 is LNHDA and CDR2 SQIVND (reference sequence). The CDR3 consists of 15 residues. Trimming at V came to 4 bases and at J to 0 bases, leaving 0 bases not matched to a gene. CDR3 sequence (DNA): TGTGCCAGTAGTAGACAGGGGGCTAGCAATCAGCCCCAGCATTTT. Translation gives CASSRQGASNQPQHF.

V is TRBV24-1 and J is TRBJ1-5, with no clear D. The CDR3 has 15 amino acids. V shed 2 bases and J shed 0 bases, with 7 bases lying between them. The V gene's germline CDR1 is KGHDR and CDR2 SFDVKD. The CDR3 loop is CATSDSTTSNQPQHF. The CDR3 DNA follows: TGTGCCACCAGTGATTCGACTACTAGCAATCAGCCCCAGCATTTT.

The genes are TRBV5-6 and TRBJ2-5; D is unresolved. Germline V gives CDR1 SGHDT, CDR2 YYEEEE. The CDR3 length is 13 residues. Between the trimmed V and J ends, which lost 0 bases and 5 bases, there was a span of 8 bases. In nucleotides, the CDR3 is TGTGCCAGCAGCTTGGACACGGGTGAGACCCAGTACTTC. This encodes CASSLDTGETQYF.

The chain links TRBV30 to TRBJ2-2, with TRBD1 matching over 7 bases. CDR3 length equals 13 residues. The V segment lost 8 bases and the J segment 3 bases; nucleotides outside the gene matches: 6. Per germline, CDR1 GTSNPN and CDR2 SVGIG (reference sequence). The CDR3 sequence: CAGKDRDTGELFF. In nucleotides, the CDR3 is TGTGCCGGTAAAGACAGGGACACCGGGGAGCTGTTTTTT.

V gene TRBV6-5 combines with J gene TRBJ1-1, with TRBD1 matching over 7 bases. Germline loops: CDR1 MNHEY, CDR2 SVGAGI. V dropped 4 bases and J dropped 1; count of bases not matched to a gene: 3. This CDR3 is built from 14 residues. For the CDR3, the DNA is TGTGCCAGCAGTTCCCAGGGGGGGAACACTGAAGCTTTCTTT. This gives the protein CASSSQGGNTEAFF.

The chain carries TRBV10-3 and TRBJ1-1; TRBD1 matches 9 bases. Germline V gene data show CDR1 as ENHRY and CDR2 as SYGVKD. CDR3 length: 13 amino acids. With 11 bases clipped from V and 1 base from J, the junction kept 5 bases outside the gene matches. The CDR3 sequence is CAVGGQGNTEAFF. Written as DNA, the CDR3 is TGTGCCGTGGGGGGACAGGGGAACACTGAAGCTTTCTTT.

As for this clone: Distinct nucleotide sequences in the sample also encode this CDR3. The chain combines TRBV5-1 with TRBJ2-7; 9 bases line up with TRBD1. Trimming cost V 0 bases and J 7 bases; bases outside gene matches: 2. Germline-derived CDR1 and CDR2 are SGHRS and YFSETQ. The CDR3 contains 13 residues. CDR3 nucleotide sequence: TGCGCCAGCAGCTTGGTGACAGGGGGAGAGCAGTACTTC. This encodes CASSLVTGGEQYF. The full variable domain, its missing parts supplied by reference TRBV5-1 and TRBJ2-7, is KAGVTQTPRYLIKTRGQQVTLSCSPISGHRSVSWYQQTPGQGLQFLFEYFSETQRNKGNFPGRFSGRQFSNSRSEMNVSTLELGDSALYLCASSLVTGGEQYFGPGTRLTVT.

In its sample, this clone was seen once. The V gene is TRBV13, the J gene TRBJ2-1; 11 nucleotides match TRBD1. Germline V gives CDR1 PRHDT, CDR2 FYEKMQ (reference sequence). With V trimmed by 4 bases and J by 5 bases, 10 bases remained unmatched. CDR3 size: 17 residues. CDR3 in DNA: TGTGCCAGCAGCTCTTCACCGGGACAGGGGGTGAACAATGAGCAGTTCTTC. It codes for CASSSSPGQGVNNEQFF.

The rearrangement links TRBV19 to TRBJ1-2; the D is unclear. The germline V gene has CDR1 LNHDA and CDR2 SQIVND (reference sequence). V lost 8 bases and J 4 bases, leaving 26 bases between the germline ends. The CDR3 runs to 17 residues. CDR3 nucleotide sequence: TGTGCCAGTGCACCCGTGGTCGGCGTTAGCCCGGGCTATGGCTACACCTTC. Amino acid sequence: CASAPVVGVSPGYGYTF.

V and J are TRBV7-9 and TRBJ1-1; possibly TRBD1 for D (6 bases). The CDR3 consists of 17 residues. The germline gives CDR1 SEHNR, CDR2 FQNEAQ (reference sequence). Trimming removed 0 bases at V and 3 bases at J, with 17 bases between. CDR3 sequence reads: CASSLANAQGDHTEAFF. DNA for the CDR3: TGTGCCAGCAGCTTAGCGAACGCACAGGGCGATCACACTGAAGCTTTCTTT.

The chain employs TRBV6-5 and TRBJ1-1; D unclear. The length of the CDR3 is 11 residues. V gave up 10 bases and J gave up 1 base, with 7 bases separating them. Per germline, CDR1 MNHEY and CDR2 SVGAGI. Written as DNA, the CDR3 is TGTGCCATCCCTTGGAACACTGAAGCTTTCTTT. Translated: CAIPWNTEAFF.